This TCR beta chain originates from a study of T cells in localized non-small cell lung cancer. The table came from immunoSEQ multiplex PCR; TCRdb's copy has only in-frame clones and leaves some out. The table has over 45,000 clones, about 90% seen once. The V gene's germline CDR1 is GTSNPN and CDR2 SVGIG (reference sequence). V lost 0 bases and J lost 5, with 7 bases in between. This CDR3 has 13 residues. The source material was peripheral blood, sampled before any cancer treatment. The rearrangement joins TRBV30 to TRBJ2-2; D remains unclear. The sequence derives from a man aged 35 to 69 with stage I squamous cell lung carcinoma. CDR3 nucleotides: TGTGCCTGGAGTGTAAAAGGAACCGGGGAGCTGTTTTTT. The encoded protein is CAWSVKGTGELFF.